These 14 T cell receptor beta chains share one sample of origin, sequenced in a study of response to subunit inactivated influenza vaccine. TCRdb itself ran the RT-PCR reads through MiXCR, one entry per CDR3 protein. This sample has over 400,000 distinct CDR3 sequences; roughly 13% occur once, and the top ten carry around 13%. The source was PBMCs from blood, collected more than 35 days after vaccination. The receptors were sampled from a man over 45 who received an inactivated influenza vaccine.

The V and J genes are TRBV2 and TRBJ2-7, with D unresolved. Per germline, CDR1 SNHLY and CDR2 FYNNEI. Trimming left V 5 bases short and J 7 bases short, with 12 bases between. CDR3 length equals 12 residues. The CDR3 bases are TGTGCCAGCAGTAACGGACCGCCAGAGCAGTACTTC. Translated, it gives CASSNGPPEQYF. Looking up the rest from reference TRBV2 and TRBJ2-7 gives the full variable domain: EPEVTQTPSHQVTQMGQEVILRCVPISNHLYFYWYRQILGQKVEFLVSFYNNEISEKSEIFDDQFSVERPDGSNFTLKIRSTKLEDSAMYFCASSNGPPEQYFGPGTRLTVT.

The rearrangement links TRBV18 to TRBJ2-7; D remains unclear. The CDR3 is made up of 13 amino acids. V dropped 2 bases and J dropped 2 bases, with 7 bases sitting between them. CDR1 is KGHSH and CDR2 is LQKENI in the germline V gene. CDR3 in amino acids: CASSPTATYEQYF. In DNA, the CDR3 is TGTGCCAGCTCACCAACCGCGACCTACGAGCAGTACTTC.

This clonotype was seen only a few times. This chain links TRBV4-3 with TRBJ2-7; 14 nucleotides agree with TRBD2. V trimming: 4 bases; J trimming: 0 bases; junction bases outside the gene matches: 5. The CDR3 has 17 amino acids. CDR1 is LGHNA and CDR2 is YSLEER in the germline V gene. The CDR3, as DNA: TGCGCCAGCAGCCTCGGGACTAGCGGGGGAAGCTCCTACGAGCAGTACTTC. Encoded protein: CASSLGTSGGSSYEQYF.

This clonotype was detected ten times or more. The chain recombines TRBV5-1 with TRBJ2-5; tentative D call: TRBD2 (5 bases). V was pared by 4 bases and J by 5 bases, with 15 bases between. In germline, CDR1 is SGHRS, CDR2 YFSETQ. CDR3 length: 14 amino acids. CDR3 in amino acids: CASSPNSRRETQYF. CDR3 in DNA: TGCGCCAGCAGCCCTAATAGTAGGAGGGAGACCCAGTACTTC.

This clonotype has only a few counts. V usage is TRBV15 and J usage is TRBJ2-1; 9 nucleotides match TRBD1. The germline gives CDR1 LNHNV, CDR2 YYDKDF (reference sequence). Trimming cost V 5 bases and J 2 bases; bases outside gene matches: 4. This CDR3 contains 15 residues. The DNA of the CDR3 is TGTGCCACCAGCGACGGACAGGGGCCCTACAATGAGCAGTTCTTC. Its translation is CATSDGQGPYNEQFF.

The chain employs TRBV6-2 or TRBV6-3 and TRBJ2-3; possibly TRBD2 for D (5 bases). The CDR3 loop spans 16 amino acids. The germline V and J ends were trimmed by 5 bases and 5 bases, with 20 bases remaining between them. Germline CDR1 reads MNHEY; CDR2 reads SVGEGT. The CDR3 sequence: CASSRGLGDTRDTQYF. The CDR3 nucleotides read TGTGCCAGCAGTCGCGGACTGGGAGATACTAGAGATACGCAGTATTTT.

This clonotype showed up many times. The chain is built from TRBV5-1 and TRBJ1-1; no clear D. Germline CDR1 and CDR2: SGHRS and YFSETQ. The length of the CDR3 is 14 residues. Trimming removed 5 bases from V and 1 base from J, with 12 bases in between. In DNA, the CDR3 is TGCGCCAGCAGAACCGGGTACCAGAACACTGAAGCTTTCTTT. It specifies CASRTGYQNTEAFF.

The chain joins TRBV3-1 to TRBJ2-2; D is uncertain. This CDR3 is 14 amino acids long. The germline V and J ends were trimmed by 1 base and 4 bases, with 7 bases remaining between them. CDR1 and CDR2 from the germline V gene are LGHDT and YNNKEL (reference sequence). The CDR3 bases are TGTGCCAGCAGCCAAGGAACCTTCACCGGGGAGCTGTTTTTT. Its protein product is CASSQGTFTGELFF.

This clonotype was seen a few times. The chain employs TRBV7-9 and TRBJ2-7, with D possibly being TRBD1 or TRBD2 (5 bases each). The CDR3 is made up of 13 amino acids. V lost 5 bases, J lost 6 bases, and 14 bases lay in between. The germline V gene has CDR1 SEHNR and CDR2 FQNEAQ (reference sequence). The CDR3 region is CASSIGTAFEQYF. CDR3 coding DNA: TGTGCCAGCAGCATAGGGACGGCGTTCGAGCAGTACTTC.

This clonotype was found a few times. V and J are TRBV6-2 or TRBV6-3 and TRBJ1-2, with 8 bases matching TRBD1. The CDR3 contains 15 residues. Looked up from germline, CDR1 is MNHEY and CDR2 is SVGEGT. With V trimmed by 1 base and J by 8 bases, 9 bases remained unmatched. The CDR3 is CASSYLKDRANGYTF. Here the CDR3 DNA reads TGTGCCAGCAGTTACTTGAAGGACAGGGCCAACGGCTACACCTTC.

This clonotype was observed a handful of times. The chain couples TRBV9 to TRBJ2-5; 11 nucleotides align to TRBD2. Trimming at V came to 4 bases and at J to 5 bases, leaving 4 bases not matched to a gene. The germline CDR1 and CDR2 sequences are SGDLS and YYNGEE. This CDR3 region has 14 residues. CDR3 DNA: TGTGCCAGCAGCACGACTAGCGGGGCGGAGACCCAGTACTTC. Translated: CASSTTSGAETQYF.

The chain is built from TRBV4-1 and TRBJ2-1; no reliable D call. Between the trimmed V and J ends, which lost 2 bases and 1 base, there was a span of 9 bases. The CDR3 is made up of 15 amino acids. Germline V gene lookup returns CDR1 MGHRA and CDR2 YSYEKL. In DNA, the CDR3 is TGCGCCAGCAGCCAACGGGCAGATTCCTACAATGAGCAGTTCTTC. Protein product: CASSQRADSYNEQFF.

V and J are TRBV6-5 and TRBJ2-7, with 7 bases identical to TRBD2. CDR3 length: 17 residues. The ends lost 0 bases at V and 2 bases at J; junction bases unmatched: 10. CDR1 and CDR2 from the germline V gene are MNHEY and SVGAGI. CDR3 DNA: TGTGCCAGCAGTTACTCGACCATCGCGGGAGCGCCCTACGAGCAGTACTTC. This translates into CASSYSTIAGAPYEQYF.

In its sample, this clonotype was seen a few times. This CDR3 is CASSLGTSGSYEQFF. CDR3 bases: TGTGCCAGCAGCTTAGGGACTAGCGGGAGCTATGAGCAGTTCTTC. The V gene is TRBV5-5, the J gene TRBJ2-1; 14 nucleotides align to TRBD2. Unmatched junction bases numbered 3, after V lost 2 bases and J lost 8 bases. CDR1 is SGHKS, CDR2 YYEKEE, per germline (reference sequence). CDR3 length: 15 amino acids.